The T cell receptor beta chain under discussion was sequenced for a study of radiation and T cells in renal cell carcinoma. CDR1 and CDR2 from the germline V gene are ENHRY and SYGVKD. V gave up 3 bases and J gave up 5 bases; unmatched junction bases: 3. The CDR3 totals 14 residues. TCRdb's table, derived via immunoSEQ multiplex PCR, lists solely in-frame clones and lacks some. The table lists about 26,000 clones, approximately 81% of them singletons, with 30% to 40% in the top ten. As for time point: blood 2 weeks post-SBRT. Described treatment: 15 Gy SBRT to primary tumor, nephrectomy 4 weeks later.

The sample here was blood, taken from a patient whose treatment included radiotherapy and nephrectomy. The clonotype was recovered from a man between 60 and 70 years old with renal cell carcinoma. The chain has TRBV10-3 and TRBJ1-5; 8 bases agree with TRBD1. CDR3 amino acids: CAISESGGDQPQHF. The CDR3 DNA reads as TGTGCCATCAGTGAATCAGGGGGCGATCAGCCCCAGCATTTT.